The 16 T cell receptor beta chains below were found in one sample sequenced in a study of blood T cell repertoires in COVID-19. The repertoire was sequenced with immunoSEQ multiplex PCR; TCRdb's copy has only in-frame clones and lacks some. The sample lists around 170,000 clones; 89% were seen once. Sequenced: peripheral blood. The receptors come from a man aged 18 to 29 who had recovered from COVID-19.

The gene calls are TRBV19 and TRBJ1-3, with D unclear. The germline V and J ends were trimmed by 2 bases and 0 bases, with 11 bases remaining between them. Per the germline V gene, CDR1 is LNHDA and CDR2 is SQIVND (reference sequence). This CDR3 region has 16 residues. This CDR3 reads CASSIIHNLSGNTIYF. Written as DNA, the CDR3 is TGTGCCAGTAGTATAATCCACAATCTCTCTGGAAACACCATATATTTT.

The chain joins TRBV5-5 to TRBJ2-7; a weak D match, TRBD1 (7 bases). Trimming removed 4 bases at V and 1 base at J, with 15 bases between. The CDR3 has 15 amino acids. The germline CDR1 and CDR2 sequences are SGHKS and YYEKEE (reference sequence). This CDR3 reads CASSGDREVSYEQYF. The CDR3 DNA reads TGTGCCAGCAGCGGAGACAGGGAGGTTTCCTACGAGCAGTACTTC.

This chain joins TRBV4-1 and TRBJ2-2; 12 positions match TRBD2. CDR1 and CDR2 from the germline V gene are MGHRA and YSYEKL. The J segment lost 6 bases and the V segment lost 0 bases, leaving 11 bases of the junction unmatched. The CDR3 runs 19 residues. CDR3 DNA sequence: TGCGCCAGCAGCCAAGACCGCCAGGGACTAGCGGGTCGGGCCGGGGAGCTGTTTTTT. It encodes CASSQDRQGLAGRAGELFF.

The genes are TRBV9 and TRBJ2-3; tentative D call: TRBD2 (6 bases). The CDR3 contains 15 residues. In germline, CDR1 is SGDLS, CDR2 YYNGEE. Trimming removed 4 bases at V and 2 bases at J, with 14 bases between. Here the CDR3 DNA reads TGTGCCAGCAGCCTCTGGACGGGAGCCACAGATACGCAGTATTTT. Translated, it gives CASSLWTGATDTQYF.

V gene TRBV5-1 combines with J gene TRBJ1-6, with TRBD1 matching over 7 bases. After removal of 1 base from V and 5 bases from J, the junction contained 6 bases not matched to a gene. This CDR3 spans 16 amino acids. Germline V gene data show CDR1 as SGHRS and CDR2 as YFSETQ. DNA of the CDR3: TGCGCCAGCAGCTTGTTCCCCGGGACAGATAATTCACCCCTCCACTTT. It yields the protein CASSLFPGTDNSPLHF.

The V and J genes are TRBV9 and TRBJ2-2, with 10 positions matching TRBD2. Per germline, CDR1 SGDLS and CDR2 YYNGEE. Trimming removed 6 bases from V and 6 bases from J; junction bases left unmatched: 8. The CDR3 runs 15 residues. The CDR3 here is CASTPSGSSAGELFF. The CDR3 nucleotides are TGTGCCAGCACTCCTAGCGGGAGTTCGGCCGGGGAGCTGTTTTTT.

J is TRBJ1-6 and V is TRBV19; TRBD1 might be the D (6 bases). Germline CDR1 reads LNHDA; CDR2 reads SQIVND (reference sequence). V was shortened by 7 bases and J by 10 bases, with 14 bases between the two germline ends. The CDR3 is 13 residues long. CDR3 loop: CASKSRGPSPLHF. The CDR3 nucleotides are TGTGCCAGTAAAAGCAGGGGACCGTCACCCCTCCACTTT.

The chain is built from TRBV11-2 and TRBJ2-7; TRBD1 agrees at 9 bases. Unmatched junction bases numbered 7, after V lost 8 bases and J lost 5 bases. Germline values: CDR1 SGHAT, CDR2 FQNNGV. The CDR3 is 13 residues long. The CDR3 spells CASVRDRANEQYF. CDR3 bases: TGTGCCAGCGTCCGGGACAGGGCTAACGAGCAGTACTTC.

This clone was picked up one time. This chain connects TRBV28 to TRBJ1-2; TRBD1 matches at 9 bases. The length of the CDR3 is 15 residues. J lost 2 bases, V lost 6 bases, and 7 bases had no gene match. From germline, CDR1 is MDHEN and CDR2 SYDVKM. Here the CDR3 DNA reads TGTGCCAGCAGGGCGGACAGGGGTTCAAACTATGGCTACACCTTC. Amino acids: CASRADRGSNYGYTF.

CDR3 coding DNA: TGTGCCAGCAGTGGGACTACTTTTGAGCAGTTCTTC. The encoded protein is CASSGTTFEQFF. The V call is TRBV12-3 or TRBV12-4, the J call TRBJ2-1; 7 bases match TRBD2. This CDR3 has 12 amino acids. Trimming at V came to 5 bases and at J to 9 bases, leaving 4 bases not matched to a gene.

The chain joins TRBV5-1 to TRBJ1-1, with D unclear. The V end was cut by 0 bases, the J end by 1 base, with 10 bases between. Germline assignment: CDR1 SGHRS and CDR2 YFSETQ. There are 15 residues in the CDR3. The CDR3 DNA reads as TGCGCCAGCAGCTTGGGGGCCACCAGGAACACTGAAGCTTTCTTT. It specifies CASSLGATRNTEAFF.

This chain uses TRBV19 with TRBJ2-7; TRBD2 matches 11 bases. Germline V gene lookup returns CDR1 LNHDA and CDR2 SQIVND (reference sequence). With 5 bases clipped from V and 0 bases from J, the junction kept 6 bases outside the gene matches. The CDR3 is 16 residues long. CDR3: CASSAGLAASSYEQYF. In DNA, the CDR3 is TGTGCCAGTAGTGCGGGACTAGCGGCGAGCTCCTACGAGCAGTACTTC.

V and J are TRBV5-1 and TRBJ2-7; 13 positions match TRBD2. The CDR3 totals 15 residues. The J segment lost 4 bases and the V segment lost 4 bases, leaving 5 bases of the junction unmatched. Germline CDR1 reads SGHRS; CDR2 reads YFSETQ. CDR3 protein: CASSRGTSGEYEQYF. CDR3 nucleotide sequence: TGCGCCAGCAGCCGGGGGACTAGCGGGGAATACGAGCAGTACTTC.

The CDR3 protein is CASSFSAGPSPNEQFF. In DNA form, the CDR3 reads TGTGCCAGCAGTTTCTCAGCGGGTCCTTCTCCAAATGAGCAGTTCTTC. The chain carries TRBV27 and TRBJ2-1; possible D gene TRBD2, 6 bases. V was shortened by 3 bases and J by 7 bases, with 19 bases between the two germline ends. This CDR3 comprises 16 residues. Germline V gives CDR1 MNHEY, CDR2 SMNVEV (reference sequence).

CDR3 DNA: TGTGCCAGCAGTCCCCCATTACAGGGGGGGGAAGACAATGAGCAGTTCTTC. This sequence encodes CASSPPLQGGEDNEQFF. V and J are TRBV28 and TRBJ2-1; maybe TRBD1 (8 bases). The CDR3 has 17 amino acids. The ends were cut back, 5 bases at V and 5 bases at J, with 22 bases in the middle. CDR1 is MDHEN and CDR2 is SYDVKM in the germline V gene.

The chain employs TRBV6-5 and TRBJ1-5; D not resolved. V lost 11 bases and J 0 bases, leaving 17 bases between the germline ends. Germline V lookup: CDR1 MNHEY, CDR2 SVGAGI. This CDR3 has 15 amino acids. CDR3 sequence reads: CASVPQLYSNQPQHF. CDR3 bases: TGTGCCTCGGTACCCCAACTCTATAGCAATCAGCCCCAGCATTTT.